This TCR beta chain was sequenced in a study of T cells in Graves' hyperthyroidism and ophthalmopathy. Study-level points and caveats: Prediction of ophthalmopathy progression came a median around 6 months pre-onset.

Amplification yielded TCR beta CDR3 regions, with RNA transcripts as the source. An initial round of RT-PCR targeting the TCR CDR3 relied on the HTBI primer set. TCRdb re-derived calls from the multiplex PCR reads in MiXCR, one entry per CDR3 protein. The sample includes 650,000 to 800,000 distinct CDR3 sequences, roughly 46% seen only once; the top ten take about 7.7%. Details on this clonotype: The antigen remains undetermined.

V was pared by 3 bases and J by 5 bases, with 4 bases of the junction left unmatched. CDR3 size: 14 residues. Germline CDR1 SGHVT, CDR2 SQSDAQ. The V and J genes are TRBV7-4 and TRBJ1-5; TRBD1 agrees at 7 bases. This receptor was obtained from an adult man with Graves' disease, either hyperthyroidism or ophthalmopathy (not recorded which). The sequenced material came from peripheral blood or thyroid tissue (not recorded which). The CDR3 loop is CASSFEGQYQPQHF. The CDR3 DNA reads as TGTGCCAGCAGCTTTGAGGGACAGTATCAGCCCCAGCATTTT.